A selection of T cell receptor beta chains follows, all from one sample in a study of blood T cell repertoires in COVID-19. Some clones are missing from TCRdb's copy, which holds only in-frame ones; the method was immunoSEQ multiplex PCR. The data hold 200,000 or so clones, with approximately 85% observed a single time. The specimen was peripheral blood. The receptors here all came from a man in his fifties who had recovered from COVID-19. Each CDR3 is given with its conserved first and last residue. The D gene is left open where the match is weak. Expanded clones are given a class, and other clones once, few, many or no size at all.

j_gene: TRBJ2-7
len: 14
abundance: .
v_gene: TRBV28
d_gene: .
CDR3nt: TGTGCCAGCAGTCGACAGGAAGACTCCTACGAGCAGTACTTC
CDR3aa: CASSRQEDSYEQYF

j_gene: TRBJ1-1
len: 13
abundance: .
v_gene: TRBV29-1
d_gene: .
CDR3nt: TGCAGCGCCCCGGACAACATGAACACTGAAGCTTTCTTT
CDR3aa: CSAPDNMNTEAFF

j_gene: TRBJ2-3
len: 14
abundance: .
v_gene: TRBV2
d_gene: .
CDR3nt: TGTGCCAGCAGTGATAGGGGGAATAAAGATACGCAGTATTTT
CDR3aa: CASSDRGNKDTQYF

j_gene: TRBJ1-1
len: 17
abundance: .
v_gene: TRBV18
d_gene: .
CDR3nt: TGTGCCAGCTCACCAACCACCCCGGGGACACTAAACACTGAAGCTTTCTTT
CDR3aa: CASSPTTPGTLNTEAFF

j_gene: TRBJ2-7
len: 14
abundance: .
v_gene: TRBV7-6
d_gene: .
CDR3nt: TGTGCCAGCAGCTTGTGGGAGATTGGCTACGAGCAGTACTTC
CDR3aa: CASSLWEIGYEQYF

j_gene: TRBJ1-1
len: 15
abundance: .
v_gene: TRBV27
d_gene: TRBD1
CDR3nt: TGTGCCAGCAGTTCGCTCCAGGGGGTCAACACTGAAGCTTTCTTT
CDR3aa: CASSSLQGVNTEAFF

j_gene: TRBJ2-3
len: 16
abundance: .
v_gene: TRBV4-1
d_gene: .
CDR3nt: TGCGCCAGCAGCCAAGGGGAAGGAGGGCCCCCAGATACGCAGTATTTT
CDR3aa: CASSQGEGGPPDTQYF

j_gene: TRBJ1-1
len: 13
abundance: once
v_gene: TRBV29-1
d_gene: .
CDR3nt: TGCAGCTCACGCGGGCGGACGAACACTGAAGCTTTCTTT
CDR3aa: CSSRGRTNTEAFF

j_gene: TRBJ2-2
len: 16
abundance: .
v_gene: TRBV5-1
d_gene: TRBD2
CDR3nt: TGCGCCAGCAGGGGAGGATTAGCGGGTAACACCGGGGAGCTGTTTTTT
CDR3aa: CASRGGLAGNTGELFF

j_gene: TRBJ2-3
len: 16
abundance: few
v_gene: TRBV5-4
d_gene: TRBD2
CDR3nt: TGTGCCAGCAGCCAACCCGGGACTAGCCTCACAGATACGCAGTATTTT
CDR3aa: CASSQPGTSLTDTQYF

j_gene: TRBJ2-1
len: 14
abundance: .
v_gene: TRBV4-1
d_gene: .
CDR3nt: TGCGCCAGCAGCCAAGGGGGGCAGAGGGATGAGCAGTTCTTC
CDR3aa: CASSQGGQRDEQFF

j_gene: TRBJ2-5
len: 13
abundance: .
v_gene: TRBV7-9
d_gene: .
CDR3nt: TGTGCCAGCAGCTTTTGGACTCAAGAGACCCAGTACTTC
CDR3aa: CASSFWTQETQYF

j_gene: TRBJ2-7
len: 19
abundance: once
v_gene: TRBV18
d_gene: TRBD2
CDR3nt: TGTGCCAGCTCACCCCGGACTAGCGGGCGGGGTGAATTTTCCTACGAGCAGTACTTC
CDR3aa: CASSPRTSGRGEFSYEQYF

j_gene: TRBJ2-7
len: 14
abundance: .
v_gene: TRBV5-1
d_gene: .
CDR3nt: TGCGCCAGCAGCCCCCGGAGTAGCGTCCACGAGCAGTACTTC
CDR3aa: CASSPRSSVHEQYF

j_gene: TRBJ2-6
len: 15
abundance: .
v_gene: TRBV6-5
d_gene: .
CDR3nt: TGTGCCAGCAGTTACAGAGACTCTGGGGCCAACGTCCTGACTTTC
CDR3aa: CASSYRDSGANVLTF

j_gene: TRBJ2-2
len: 14
abundance: once
v_gene: TRBV11-3
d_gene: .
CDR3nt: TGTGCCAGCAGCCCCGGGATCTACACCGGGGAGCTGTTTTTT
CDR3aa: CASSPGIYTGELFF

j_gene: TRBJ2-3
len: 15
abundance: many
v_gene: TRBV13
d_gene: .
CDR3nt: TGTGCCAGCAGCTTAGGCCAGTCTAGCACAGATACGCAGTATTTT
CDR3aa: CASSLGQSSTDTQYF

j_gene: TRBJ2-5
len: 13
abundance: .
v_gene: TRBV5-1
d_gene: .
CDR3nt: TGCGCCAGCAGCTTGGCAGGGTCGGAGACCCAGTACTTC
CDR3aa: CASSLAGSETQYF

j_gene: TRBJ2-7
len: 13
abundance: .
v_gene: TRBV5-8
d_gene: .
CDR3nt: TGTGCCAGCAGCCCTGACCGTCGCAGGGAGCAGTACTTC
CDR3aa: CASSPDRRREQYF

j_gene: TRBJ2-7
len: 13
abundance: .
v_gene: TRBV29-1
d_gene: TRBD2
CDR3nt: TGCAGCGTGGTAGCGGGATGGCGTTACGAGCAGTACTTC
CDR3aa: CSVVAGWRYEQYF

j_gene: TRBJ1-5
len: 16
abundance: .
v_gene: TRBV19
d_gene: .
CDR3nt: TGTGCCAGTACTAGTACGGGGGTAAGAAGCAATCAGCCCCAGCATTTT
CDR3aa: CASTSTGVRSNQPQHF

j_gene: TRBJ1-3
len: 14
abundance: once
v_gene: TRBV18
d_gene: TRBD1
CDR3nt: TGTGCCAGCTCACCAACGGAGGGACAGGCAGTCATATATTTT
CDR3aa: CASSPTEGQAVIYF

j_gene: TRBJ2-4
len: 15
abundance: .
v_gene: TRBV28
d_gene: .
CDR3nt: TGTGCCAGCACCGGGTCGTTCGAGGCCAAAAACATTCAGTACTTC
CDR3aa: CASTGSFEAKNIQYF

j_gene: TRBJ2-7
len: 16
abundance: .
v_gene: TRBV28
d_gene: TRBD2
CDR3nt: TGTGCCAGCACTTCCCCTGGGACTAGCGGCTCCTACGAGCAGTACTTC
CDR3aa: CASTSPGTSGSYEQYF

j_gene: TRBJ1-2
len: 12
abundance: .
v_gene: TRBV19
d_gene: .
CDR3nt: TGTGCCAGTAGAACCGACAGTTATGGCTACACCTTC
CDR3aa: CASRTDSYGYTF

j_gene: TRBJ1-2
len: 14
abundance: .
v_gene: TRBV7-2
d_gene: .
CDR3nt: TGTGCCAGCAGCTTCGGGGGGCCGAACTATGGCTACACCTTC
CDR3aa: CASSFGGPNYGYTF

j_gene: TRBJ1-1
len: 15
abundance: once
v_gene: TRBV6-2/TRBV6-3
d_gene: TRBD1
CDR3nt: TGTGCCAGCAGTTACTCGAGCCAGGGGGGTACTGAAGCTTTCTTT
CDR3aa: CASSYSSQGGTEAFF

j_gene: TRBJ2-3
len: 13
abundance: .
v_gene: TRBV11-2
d_gene: .
CDR3nt: TGTGCCAGCAGCTCGACACCCCCCGATACGCAGTATTTT
CDR3aa: CASSSTPPDTQYF

j_gene: TRBJ2-7
len: 15
abundance: .
v_gene: TRBV15
d_gene: TRBD2
CDR3nt: TGTGCCACCAGCAGAGGAGCTAGCGGGAACAACGAGCAGTACTTC
CDR3aa: CATSRGASGNNEQYF

j_gene: TRBJ1-1
len: 17
abundance: .
v_gene: TRBV28
d_gene: .
CDR3nt: TGTGCCAGCAGTTTGAAGAAGGGCCAGGGGTTCCAATATGAAGCTTTCTTT
CDR3aa: CASSLKKGQGFQYEAFF

j_gene: TRBJ1-5
len: 15
abundance: .
v_gene: TRBV6-1
d_gene: .
CDR3nt: TGTGCCAGCAGTGATCCGACAGATAGCAATCAGCCCCAGCATTTT
CDR3aa: CASSDPTDSNQPQHF

j_gene: TRBJ1-1
len: 14
abundance: once
v_gene: TRBV30
d_gene: .
CDR3nt: TGTGCCAATCTTGGCAGGCATCTGAACACTGAAGCTTTCTTT
CDR3aa: CANLGRHLNTEAFF

j_gene: TRBJ2-5
len: 15
abundance: .
v_gene: TRBV5-1
d_gene: TRBD2
CDR3nt: TGCGCCAGCAGACAACTAGCGGGATCCCAAGAGACCCAGTACTTC
CDR3aa: CASRQLAGSQETQYF

j_gene: TRBJ2-7
len: 11
abundance: .
v_gene: TRBV20-1
d_gene: TRBD1
CDR3nt: TGCAGTGCGAACATACAGGGGCCGCAGTACTTC
CDR3aa: CSANIQGPQYF

j_gene: TRBJ1-2
len: 11
abundance: .
v_gene: TRBV5-4
d_gene: .
CDR3nt: TGTGCCAGCGGACGGAGCGGAGGCTACACCTTC
CDR3aa: CASGRSGGYTF

j_gene: TRBJ2-5
len: 13
abundance: .
v_gene: TRBV24-1
d_gene: TRBD1
CDR3nt: TGTGCCACCAAAGGGACAGCTCAAGAGACCCAGTACTTC
CDR3aa: CATKGTAQETQYF

j_gene: TRBJ2-3
len: 16
abundance: .
v_gene: TRBV10-3
d_gene: TRBD1
CDR3nt: TGTGCCATCAGCAGAAGACAGGGGAACGGGGCAGATACGCAGTATTTT
CDR3aa: CAISRRQGNGADTQYF

j_gene: TRBJ2-7
len: 15
abundance: .
v_gene: TRBV28
d_gene: .
CDR3nt: TGTGCCAGCAGTTACCTAGGAGGAGATCCCTACGAGCAGTACTTC
CDR3aa: CASSYLGGDPYEQYF

j_gene: TRBJ1-5
len: 17
abundance: few
v_gene: TRBV19
d_gene: TRBD1
CDR3nt: TGTGCCAGTAGTATCGCTAGGGGGCGGGTGTGGAATCAGCCCCAGCATTTT
CDR3aa: CASSIARGRVWNQPQHF

j_gene: TRBJ2-1
len: 15
abundance: .
v_gene: TRBV6-5
d_gene: TRBD1
CDR3nt: TGTGCCTTACACATGCCACAGGGGGTCGACAATGAGCAGTTCTTC
CDR3aa: CALHMPQGVDNEQFF

j_gene: TRBJ2-3
len: 11
abundance: .
v_gene: TRBV10-3
d_gene: .
CDR3nt: TGTGCCATCTCCTCGGGAGTGGGCCAGTATTTT
CDR3aa: CAISSGVGQYF

j_gene: TRBJ1-1
len: 15
abundance: once
v_gene: TRBV3-1/TRBV3-2
d_gene: TRBD1
CDR3nt: TGTGCCAGCAGCCAACAACAGGGGGCTCGTGCTGAAGCTTTCTTT
CDR3aa: CASSQQQGARAEAFF

j_gene: TRBJ2-1
len: 16
abundance: .
v_gene: TRBV14
d_gene: TRBD1
CDR3nt: TGTGCCAGCAGACCCGGGACAGGGGGCAGGGGGAATGAGCAGTTCTTC
CDR3aa: CASRPGTGGRGNEQFF

j_gene: TRBJ2-4
len: 15
abundance: .
v_gene: TRBV6-2/TRBV6-3
d_gene: TRBD2
CDR3nt: TGTGCCAGCAGATACGCGGGGGAGAAGAGATACATTCAGTACTTC
CDR3aa: CASRYAGEKRYIQYF

j_gene: TRBJ2-2
len: 15
abundance: .
v_gene: TRBV5-4
d_gene: .
CDR3nt: TGTGCCAGCAGCTTGAGCCGGGCGAACACCGGGGAGCTGTTTTTT
CDR3aa: CASSLSRANTGELFF

j_gene: TRBJ1-3
len: 15
abundance: .
v_gene: TRBV7-9
d_gene: TRBD1
CDR3nt: TGTGCCAGCAGCTTAGGGGGACAGGGAGGACACACCATATATTTT
CDR3aa: CASSLGGQGGHTIYF

j_gene: TRBJ2-1
len: 16
abundance: .
v_gene: TRBV27
d_gene: .
CDR3nt: TGTGCCAGCAGTCCCCCCACAGGGGCCCCGGGGGATGAGCAGTTCTTC
CDR3aa: CASSPPTGAPGDEQFF

j_gene: TRBJ1-3
len: 18
abundance: .
v_gene: TRBV23-1
d_gene: .
CDR3nt: TGCGCCAGCAGTCAATCTGCGGGCAGCCAGAGCTCTGGAAACACCATATATTTT
CDR3aa: CASSQSAGSQSSGNTIYF